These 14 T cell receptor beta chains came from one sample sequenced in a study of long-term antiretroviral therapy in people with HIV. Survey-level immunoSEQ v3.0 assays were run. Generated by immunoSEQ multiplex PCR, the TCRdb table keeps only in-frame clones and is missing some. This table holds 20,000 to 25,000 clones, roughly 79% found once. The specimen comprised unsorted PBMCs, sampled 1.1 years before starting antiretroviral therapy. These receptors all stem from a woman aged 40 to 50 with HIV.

The CDR3 DNA sequence: TGTGCCAGCGGAACGACTAGTGGGTCAGATACGCAGTATTTT. Residues: CASGTTSGSDTQYF. This chain joins TRBV28 and TRBJ2-3, with D possibly TRBD2 on 6 matching bases. Germline CDR1 reads MDHEN; CDR2 reads SYDVKM. V was cut by 8 bases and J by 4 bases, with 16 bases left in between. CDR3 length: 14 residues.

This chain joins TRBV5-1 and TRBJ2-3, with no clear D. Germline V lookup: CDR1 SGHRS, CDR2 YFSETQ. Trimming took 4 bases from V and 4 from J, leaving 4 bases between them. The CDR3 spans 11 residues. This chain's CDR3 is CASSGPDTQYF. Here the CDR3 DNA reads TGCGCCAGCAGCGGGCCAGATACGCAGTATTTT.

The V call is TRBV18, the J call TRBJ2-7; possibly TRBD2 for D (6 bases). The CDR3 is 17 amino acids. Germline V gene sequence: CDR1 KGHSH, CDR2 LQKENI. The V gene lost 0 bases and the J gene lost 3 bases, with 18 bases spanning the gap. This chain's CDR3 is CASSPPLAPTLNYEQYF. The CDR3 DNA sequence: TGTGCCAGCTCACCACCACTAGCACCAACCTTAAACTACGAGCAGTACTTC.

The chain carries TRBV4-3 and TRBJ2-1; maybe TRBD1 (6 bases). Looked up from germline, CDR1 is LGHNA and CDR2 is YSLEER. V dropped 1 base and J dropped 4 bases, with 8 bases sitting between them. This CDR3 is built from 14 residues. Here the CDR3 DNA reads TGCGCCAGCAGCCAAGGGCAGGGGTACAATGAGCAGTTCTTC. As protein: CASSQGQGYNEQFF.

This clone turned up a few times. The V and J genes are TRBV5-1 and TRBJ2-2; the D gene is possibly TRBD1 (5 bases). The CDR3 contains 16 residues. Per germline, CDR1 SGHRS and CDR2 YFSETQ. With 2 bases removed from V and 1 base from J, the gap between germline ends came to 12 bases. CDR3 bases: TGCGCCAGCAGCTTCGGGCAGGGATTGAACACCGGGGAGCTGTTTTTT. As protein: CASSFGQGLNTGELFF.

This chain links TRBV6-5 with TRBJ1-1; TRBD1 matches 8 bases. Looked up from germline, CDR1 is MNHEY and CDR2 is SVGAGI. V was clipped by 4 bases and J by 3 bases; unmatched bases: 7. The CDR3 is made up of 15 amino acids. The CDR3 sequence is CASSSSGGMDTEAFF. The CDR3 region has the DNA TGTGCCAGCAGTTCCTCAGGGGGCATGGACACTGAAGCTTTCTTT.

This CDR3 is CASKMDNYGYTF. The CDR3 DNA reads as TGTGCCAGCAAGATGGATAACTATGGCTACACCTTC. V and J are TRBV2 and TRBJ1-2, with D unresolved. Germline CDR1 and CDR2: SNHLY and FYNNEI. Trimming pared 7 bases from V and 1 base from J, leaving 7 bases between. The CDR3 has 12 residues.

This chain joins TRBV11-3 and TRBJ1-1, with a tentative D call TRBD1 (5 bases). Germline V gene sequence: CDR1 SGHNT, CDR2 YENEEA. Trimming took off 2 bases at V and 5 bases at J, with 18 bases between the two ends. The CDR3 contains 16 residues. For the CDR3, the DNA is TGTGCCAGCAGCTTATGGATCTCTGGGGGAAGGACTGAAGCTTTCTTT. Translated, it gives CASSLWISGGRTEAFF.

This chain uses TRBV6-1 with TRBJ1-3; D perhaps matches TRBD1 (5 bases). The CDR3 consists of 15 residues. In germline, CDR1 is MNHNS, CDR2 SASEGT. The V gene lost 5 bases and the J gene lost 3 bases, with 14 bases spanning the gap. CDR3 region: CASSPRRGDGNTIYF. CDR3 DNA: TGTGCCAGCAGTCCTCGACGGGGGGATGGAAACACCATATATTTT.

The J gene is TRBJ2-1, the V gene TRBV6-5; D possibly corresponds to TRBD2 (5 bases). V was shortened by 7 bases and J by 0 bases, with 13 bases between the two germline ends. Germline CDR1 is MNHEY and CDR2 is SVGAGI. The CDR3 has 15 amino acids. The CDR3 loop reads CASTPHRGSYNEQFF. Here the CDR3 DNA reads TGTGCCAGCACCCCCCATCGGGGCTCCTACAATGAGCAGTTCTTC.

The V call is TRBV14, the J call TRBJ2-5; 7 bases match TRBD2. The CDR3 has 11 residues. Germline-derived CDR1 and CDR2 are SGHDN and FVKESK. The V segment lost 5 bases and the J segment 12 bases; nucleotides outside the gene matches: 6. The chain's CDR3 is CASSSGLVEYF. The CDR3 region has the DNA TGTGCCAGCAGCTCCGGACTAGTGGAGTACTTC. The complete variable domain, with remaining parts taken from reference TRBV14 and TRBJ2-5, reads EAGVTQFPSHSVIEKGQTVTLRCDPISGHDNLYWYRRVMGKEIKFLLHFVKESKQDESGMPNNRFLAERTGGTYSTLKVQPAELEDSGVYFCASSSGLVEYFGPGTRLLVL.

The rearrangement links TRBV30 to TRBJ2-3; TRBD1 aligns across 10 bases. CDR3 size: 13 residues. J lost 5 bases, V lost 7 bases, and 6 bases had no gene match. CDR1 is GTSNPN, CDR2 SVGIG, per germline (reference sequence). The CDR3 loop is CASLDRGLDTQYF. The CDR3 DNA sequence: TGTGCCTCCCTTGACAGGGGGCTAGATACGCAGTATTTT.

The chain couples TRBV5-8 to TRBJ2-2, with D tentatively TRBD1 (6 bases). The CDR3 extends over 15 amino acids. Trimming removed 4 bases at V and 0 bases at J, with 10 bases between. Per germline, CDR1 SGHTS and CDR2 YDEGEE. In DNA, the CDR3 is TGTGCCAGCAGCCGGGACACTACGAACACCGGGGAGCTGTTTTTT. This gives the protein CASSRDTTNTGELFF.

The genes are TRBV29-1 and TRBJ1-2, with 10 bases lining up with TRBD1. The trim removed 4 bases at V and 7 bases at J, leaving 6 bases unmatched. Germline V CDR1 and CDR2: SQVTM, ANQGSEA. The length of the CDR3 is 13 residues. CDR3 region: CSVAIGQGGGYTF. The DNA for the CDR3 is TGCAGCGTTGCAATCGGACAGGGGGGTGGCTACACCTTC.